The clone carrying this T cell receptor (beta chain) was counted ten times or more. Its specificity is not known. The V end lost 2 bases, the J end lost 7 bases, and 6 bases lay between the germline ends. The CDR3 is 12 amino acids. This specimen comes from a study of T cells in Graves' hyperthyroidism and ophthalmopathy. Study-level information: Peripheral blood collection took place at initial diagnosis, before any treatment.

Findings and caveats of the study: In blood, most of the thyroid clonotypes expanded above 0.001 were also present.

Pregnant or lactating patients were excluded, as were those with uncontrolled infection or other autoimmune disease. Amplified regions were TCR beta CDR3 sequences from RNA transcripts. In the first-round RT-PCR of the TCR CDR3, the HTBI primer set was used. From the multiplex PCR reads, TCRdb called clonotypes with MiXCR, one entry per CDR3 protein. The sample includes hundreds of thousands of distinct CDR3 sequences, roughly an eighth seen only once; the top ten take roughly 8.3%. The chain joins TRBV12-3 or TRBV12-4 to TRBJ2-4; D is unresolved. This sequence originates from a woman under 30 with Graves' hyperthyroidism. The sequenced sample was blood. The CDR3 spells CASSLQSNIQYF. The CDR3 DNA sequence: TGTGCCAGCAGTTTACAAAGCAACATTCAGTACTTC.